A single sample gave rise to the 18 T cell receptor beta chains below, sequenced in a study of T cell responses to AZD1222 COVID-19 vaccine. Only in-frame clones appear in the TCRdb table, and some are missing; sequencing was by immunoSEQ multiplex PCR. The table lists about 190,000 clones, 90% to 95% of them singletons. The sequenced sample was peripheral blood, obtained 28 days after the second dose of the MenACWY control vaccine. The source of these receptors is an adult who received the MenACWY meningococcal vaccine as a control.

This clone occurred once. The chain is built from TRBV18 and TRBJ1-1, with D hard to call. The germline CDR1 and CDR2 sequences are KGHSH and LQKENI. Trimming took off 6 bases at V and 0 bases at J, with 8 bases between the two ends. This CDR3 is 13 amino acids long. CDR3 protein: CASSPSVNTEAFF. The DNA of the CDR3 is TGTGCCAGCTCCCCCTCGGTGAACACTGAAGCTTTCTTT. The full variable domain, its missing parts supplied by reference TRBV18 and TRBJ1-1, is NAGVMQNPRHLVRRRGQEARLRCSPMKGHSHVYWYRQLPEEGLKFMVYLQKENIIDESGMPKERFSAEFPKEGPSILRIQQVVRGDSAAYFCASSPSVNTEAFFGQGTRLTVV.

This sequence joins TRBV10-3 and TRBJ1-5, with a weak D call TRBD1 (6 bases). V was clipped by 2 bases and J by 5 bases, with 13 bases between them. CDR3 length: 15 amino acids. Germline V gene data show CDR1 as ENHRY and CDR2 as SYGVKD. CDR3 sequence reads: CAISENRESYQPQHF. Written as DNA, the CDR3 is TGTGCCATCAGTGAGAACAGGGAGAGTTATCAGCCCCAGCATTTT.

CDR3: CASGRGGNQPQHF. CDR3 bases: TGTGCAAGCGGCAGGGGCGGGAATCAGCCCCAGCATTTT. This chain connects TRBV3-1 (or the pseudogene TRBV3-2) to TRBJ1-5; maybe TRBD1 (6 bases). Germline CDR1 is LGHDT and CDR2 is YNNKEL (reference sequence). This CDR3 has 13 amino acids.

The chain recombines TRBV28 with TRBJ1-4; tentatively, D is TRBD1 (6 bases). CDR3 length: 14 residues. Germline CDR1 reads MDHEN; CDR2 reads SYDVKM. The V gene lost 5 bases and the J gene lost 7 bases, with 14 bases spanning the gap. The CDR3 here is CASSTVQGSEKLFF. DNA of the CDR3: TGTGCCAGCAGTACGGTACAGGGAAGTGAAAAACTGTTTTTT.

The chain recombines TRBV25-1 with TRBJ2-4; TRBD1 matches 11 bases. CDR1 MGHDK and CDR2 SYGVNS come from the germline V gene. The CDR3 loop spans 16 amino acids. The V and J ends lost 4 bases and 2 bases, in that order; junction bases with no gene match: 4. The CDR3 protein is CASSGGDRGSKNIQYF. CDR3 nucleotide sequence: TGTGCCAGCAGTGGAGGGGACAGGGGGTCCAAAAACATTCAGTACTTC.

CDR3 nucleotide sequence: TGTGCCAGCAGTCGGGACAGGGTTGGAATTCAGTACTTC. Translated: CASSRDRVGIQYF. The rearrangement links TRBV25-1 to TRBJ2-4; 9 bases line up with TRBD1. J lost 10 bases, V lost 5 bases, and 6 bases had no gene match. Germline lookup yields CDR1 MGHDK and CDR2 SYGVNS. The CDR3 length is 13 residues.

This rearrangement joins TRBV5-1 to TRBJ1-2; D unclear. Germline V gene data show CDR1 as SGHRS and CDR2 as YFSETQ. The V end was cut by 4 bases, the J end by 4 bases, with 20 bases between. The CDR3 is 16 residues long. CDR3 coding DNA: TGCGCCAGCAGCCCACGTGAGGTTAGGTCGGGCTATGGCTACACCTTC. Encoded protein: CASSPREVRSGYGYTF.

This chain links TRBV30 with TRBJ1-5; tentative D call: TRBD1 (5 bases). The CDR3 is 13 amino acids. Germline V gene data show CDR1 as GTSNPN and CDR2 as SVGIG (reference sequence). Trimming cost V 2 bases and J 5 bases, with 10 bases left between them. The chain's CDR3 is CAWSSGLDQPQHF. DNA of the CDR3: TGTGCCTGGAGTTCAGGGTTGGATCAGCCCCAGCATTTT.

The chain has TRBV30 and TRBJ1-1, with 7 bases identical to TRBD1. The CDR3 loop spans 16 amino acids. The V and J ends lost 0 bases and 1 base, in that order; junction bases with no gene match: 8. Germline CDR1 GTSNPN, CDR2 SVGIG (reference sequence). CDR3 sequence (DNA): TGTGCCTGGAGTGTAGGTGGGACAGCCTCGAACACTGAAGCTTTCTTT. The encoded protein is CAWSVGGTASNTEAFF.

In nucleotides, the CDR3 is TGTGCCTGGAGTGTCGGAGGGGGCCAGGAAGCTTTCTTT. Its translation: CAWSVGGGQEAFF. The V call is TRBV30, the J call TRBJ1-1; 7 bases align to TRBD1. CDR1 is GTSNPN and CDR2 is SVGIG in the germline V gene (reference sequence). This CDR3 contains 13 residues. The V and J ends lost 0 bases and 8 bases, in that order; junction bases with no gene match: 6.

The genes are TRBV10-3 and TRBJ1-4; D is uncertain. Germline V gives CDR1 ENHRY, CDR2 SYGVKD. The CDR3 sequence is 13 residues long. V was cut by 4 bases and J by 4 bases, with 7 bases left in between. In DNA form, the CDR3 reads TGTGCCATCAGTGGCATAGATAATGAAAAACTGTTTTTT. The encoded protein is CAISGIDNEKLFF.

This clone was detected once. The CDR3 protein is CASSFGGEETQYF. The CDR3 DNA reads TGTGCCAGCAGTTTCGGGGGAGAAGAGACCCAGTACTTC. The chain links TRBV12-3 or TRBV12-4 to TRBJ2-5; tentative D call: TRBD2 (6 bases). Deletions cut 3 bases from V and 3 bases from J, with 8 bases between. The CDR3 consists of 13 residues.

The CDR3 sequence: CASSIDRQTSSTDTQYF. In DNA, the CDR3 is TGTGCCAGTAGTATTGACAGGCAAACTTCTAGCACAGATACGCAGTATTTT. The chain couples TRBV19 to TRBJ2-3; D perhaps matches TRBD1 (6 bases). Between the trimmed V and J ends, which lost 3 bases and 0 bases, there was a span of 16 bases. Per germline, CDR1 LNHDA and CDR2 SQIVND (reference sequence). This CDR3 spans 17 amino acids.

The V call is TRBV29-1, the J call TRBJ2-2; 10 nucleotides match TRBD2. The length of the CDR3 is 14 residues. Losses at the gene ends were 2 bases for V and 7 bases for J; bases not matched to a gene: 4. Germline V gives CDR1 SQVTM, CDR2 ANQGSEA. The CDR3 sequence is CSVEKAGGYGELFF. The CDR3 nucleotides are TGCAGCGTTGAAAAAGCGGGAGGGTACGGGGAGCTGTTTTTT.

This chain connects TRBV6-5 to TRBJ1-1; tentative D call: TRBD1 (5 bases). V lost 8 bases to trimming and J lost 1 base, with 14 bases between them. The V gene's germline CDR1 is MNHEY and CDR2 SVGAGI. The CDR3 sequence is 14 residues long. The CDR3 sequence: CASVAPGGNTEAFF. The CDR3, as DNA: TGTGCCAGCGTAGCTCCGGGGGGGAACACTGAAGCTTTCTTT.

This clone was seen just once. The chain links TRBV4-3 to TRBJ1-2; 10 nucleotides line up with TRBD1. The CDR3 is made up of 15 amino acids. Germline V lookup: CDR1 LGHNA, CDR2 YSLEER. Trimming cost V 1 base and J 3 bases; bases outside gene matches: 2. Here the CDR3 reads CASSQGQGAHYGYTF. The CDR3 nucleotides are TGCGCCAGCAGCCAAGGACAGGGGGCCCACTATGGCTACACCTTC.

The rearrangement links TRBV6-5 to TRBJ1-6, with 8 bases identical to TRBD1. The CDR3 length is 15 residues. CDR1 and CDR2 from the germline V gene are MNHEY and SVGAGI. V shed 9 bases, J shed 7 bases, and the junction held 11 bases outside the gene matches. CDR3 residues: CASIATGAGNSPLHF. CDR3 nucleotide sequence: TGTGCCAGTATCGCGACAGGGGCAGGGAATTCACCCCTCCACTTT.

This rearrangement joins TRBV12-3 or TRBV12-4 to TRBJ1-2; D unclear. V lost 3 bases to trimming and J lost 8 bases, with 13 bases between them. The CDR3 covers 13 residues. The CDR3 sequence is CASSLRTPEGYTF. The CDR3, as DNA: TGTGCCAGCAGTTTGAGAACCCCCGAAGGCTACACCTTC.